The 26 T cell receptor beta chains given below trace back to one sample, sequenced in a study of T cells in Graves' hyperthyroidism and ophthalmopathy (dated by TCRdb to the late 2010s). Library preparation used multiplex PCR. Sequencing instrument: Illumina HiSeq 2000. Amplification of TCR beta CDR3 regions was carried out from RNA transcripts. A first-round RT-PCR of the TCR CDR3 used the HTBI primer set with the Qiagen OneStep RT-PCR kit. TCRdb cleaned the public reads at Q25 with fastp, built clones with MiXCR and kept in-frame beta chains. Entries are consolidated by CDR3 protein sequence, retaining the most common genes and DNA. The sample table records hundreds of thousands of distinct CDR3 sequences; 14% of these occur just once. Roughly 10% of the sample lies in the top ten. The sample taken for sequencing was blood. These receptor sequences come from a woman between 18 and 30 years old with Graves' hyperthyroidism.

This clonotype has more than one count but fewer than ten. This chain connects TRBV19 to TRBJ2-1; D might be TRBD1 or TRBD2, each matching 6 bases. The CDR3 runs to 14 residues. V lost 3 bases and J lost 5, with 11 bases in between. Germline loops: CDR1 LNHDA, CDR2 SQIVND (reference sequence). The chain's CDR3 is CASSISGANNEQFF. The CDR3 bases are TGTGCCAGTAGTATTTCGGGGGCTAACAATGAGCAGTTCTTC.

This clonotype occurred many times. The chain couples TRBV9 to TRBJ2-1, with TRBD2 identical over 11 bases. The V gene end was trimmed by 0 bases and the J gene end by 4 bases; junction bases not matched to a gene: 3. CDR1 SGDLS and CDR2 YYNGEE come from the germline V gene. The CDR3 has 16 residues. The CDR3 spells CASSVEGTSGYNEQFF. The CDR3 DNA is TGTGCCAGCAGCGTAGAGGGGACTAGCGGATACAATGAGCAGTTCTTC.

This clonotype was observed many times. The chain links TRBV18 to TRBJ2-1; 12 bases map to TRBD2. The CDR3 extends over 18 amino acids. J gave up 8 bases and V 4 bases, and 15 bases lay outside the gene matches. Germline CDR1 and CDR2: KGHSH and LQKENI. The CDR3 is CASSQVPGLAGPAYEQFF. The DNA for the CDR3 is TGTGCCAGCTCACAGGTACCGGGACTAGCGGGCCCCGCATATGAGCAGTTCTTC.

Only a few counts were recorded for this clonotype. V usage is TRBV19 and J usage is TRBJ2-1; 7 nucleotides agree with TRBD2. Per germline, CDR1 LNHDA and CDR2 SQIVND (reference sequence). The CDR3 sequence is 15 residues long. The J segment lost 4 bases and the V segment lost 4 bases, leaving 7 bases of the junction unmatched. CDR3 bases: TGTGCCAGTAGTACCTCTAGCGGCTCTTACAATGAGCAGTTCTTC. Translating gives CASSTSSGSYNEQFF.

This chain links TRBV4-1 with TRBJ2-1, with 11 bases matching TRBD2. Germline assignment: CDR1 MGHRA and CDR2 YSYEKL. This CDR3 contains 17 residues. J gave up 6 bases and V 0 bases, and 7 bases lay outside the gene matches. The CDR3 loop is CASSQEGRLAGRNEQFF. CDR3 in DNA: TGCGCCAGCAGCCAAGAGGGGAGACTAGCGGGACGCAATGAGCAGTTCTTC.

This clonotype appeared many times. This rearrangement joins TRBV30 to TRBJ2-2, with D unresolved. The CDR3 sequence is 11 residues long. The germline V gene has CDR1 GTSNPN and CDR2 SVGIG (reference sequence). Trimming stripped 2 bases from V and 5 bases from J, with 3 bases between. The CDR3 protein is CAWSRTGELFF. The CDR3 DNA sequence: TGTGCCTGGAGTCGGACCGGGGAGCTGTTTTTT.

Worth noting for this clonotype: A much larger clone lies one base from this, so it may be a read error. The chain has TRBV2 and TRBJ2-1; a possible D gene is TRBD2 (7 bases). The CDR3 totals 14 residues. The V gene's germline CDR1 is SNHLY and CDR2 FYNNEI. CDR3 sequence reads: CASTVGGGYDEQFF. For the CDR3, the DNA is TGTGCCAGCACCGTCGGCGGGGGCTACGATGAGCAGTTCTTC.

The chain uses TRBV7-3 and TRBJ2-2; 7 bases agree with TRBD2. Germline assignment: CDR1 SGHTA and CDR2 FQGTGA. After removal of 1 base from V and 3 bases from J, the junction contained 11 bases not matched to a gene. This CDR3 contains 18 residues. CDR3 coding DNA: TGTGCCAGCAGCTTAATGGCTTTAAGCGGGGAGTACACCGGGGAGCTGTTTTTT. Amino acid sequence: CASSLMALSGEYTGELFF.

The table lists this clonotype with many counts. The rearrangement joins TRBV13 to TRBJ2-7; 7 bases fit TRBD1. Germline-derived CDR1 and CDR2 are PRHDT and FYEKMQ (reference sequence). After removal of 3 bases from V and 3 bases from J, the junction contained 5 bases not matched to a gene. The CDR3 is made up of 14 amino acids. The CDR3 DNA reads TGTGCCAGCAGCTTTACAGGGGAACTCTACGAGCAGTACTTC. It yields the protein CASSFTGELYEQYF.

This clonotype was counted ten times or more. The chain couples TRBV3-1 to TRBJ2-4; a possible D gene is TRBD2 (6 bases). The CDR3 has 16 amino acids. Germline assignment: CDR1 LGHDT and CDR2 YNNKEL (reference sequence). Trimming removed 0 bases at V and 8 bases at J, with 17 bases between. CDR3 nucleotide sequence: TGTGCCAGCAGCCAAGAACGTACGGGGGTTCGATACATTCAGTACTTC. This codes for CASSQERTGVRYIQYF.

This clonotype was seen a handful of times. V and J are TRBV20-1 and TRBJ2-5, with D possibly TRBD1 on 5 matching bases. This CDR3 region has 13 residues. Trimming left V 3 bases short and J 5 bases short, with 13 bases between. Germline lookup yields CDR1 DFQATT and CDR2 SNEGSKA (reference sequence). CDR3 bases: TGCAGTGCTAGTCAGGCAGGGTGGGAGACCCAGTACTTC. It translates to CSASQAGWETQYF.

This clonotype was recorded a few times. This sequence joins TRBV7-9 and TRBJ1-1; D gene uncertain. The V end lost 6 bases, the J end lost 2 bases, and 7 bases lay between the germline ends. This CDR3 has 12 amino acids. The germline CDR1 and CDR2 sequences are SEHNR and FQNEAQ (reference sequence). CDR3 protein: CASRLTNTEAFF. CDR3 bases: TGTGCCAGCAGATTAACCAACACTGAAGCTTTCTTT.

In this sample, this clonotype turned up many times. V is TRBV18 and J is TRBJ2-1, with TRBD2 identical over 10 bases. The V segment lost 0 bases and the J segment 5 bases; nucleotides outside the gene matches: 16. The CDR3 has 20 amino acids. Germline V lookup: CDR1 KGHSH, CDR2 LQKENI. This CDR3 reads CASSPPALAGVVDLDNEQFF. The CDR3 DNA is TGTGCCAGCTCACCACCGGCGCTAGCGGGAGTGGTGGATCTTGACAATGAGCAGTTCTTC.

This clonotype has a count of ten or more. V gene TRBV7-2 combines with J gene TRBJ2-7, with D tentatively TRBD2 (6 bases). CDR3 length equals 16 residues. V was pared by 5 bases and J by 1 base, with 18 bases between. The germline V gene has CDR1 SGHTA and CDR2 FQGNSA. This CDR3 reads CASSPLPGLLSYEQYF. The CDR3 DNA sequence: TGTGCCAGCAGCCCCCTACCGGGACTCCTATCCTACGAGCAGTACTTC.

This sequence joins TRBV19 and TRBJ2-7; 7 bases line up with TRBD2. J was trimmed by 2 bases and V by 11 bases; bases with no gene match: 9. CDR3 size: 13 residues. Germline CDR1 is LNHDA and CDR2 is SQIVND (reference sequence). The CDR3 loop is CASTPSGTYEQYF. Written as DNA, the CDR3 is TGTGCCTCCACCCCTAGCGGCACCTACGAGCAGTACTTC.

This clonotype has ten or more counts. CDR3 sequence (DNA): TGTGCCAGCAGTGAAGGTCTGATAAACACTGAAGCTTTCTTT. Amino acids: CASSEGLINTEAFF. V gene TRBV2 combines with J gene TRBJ1-1, with unresolved D. Trimming removed 1 base from V and 2 bases from J, with 8 bases in between. This CDR3 has 14 residues. CDR1 is SNHLY, CDR2 FYNNEI, per germline.

This clonotype was seen many times. This chain joins TRBV20-1 and TRBJ2-1, with 8 bases matching TRBD2. The CDR3 totals 13 residues. In germline, CDR1 is DFQATT, CDR2 SNEGSKA (reference sequence). With V trimmed by 5 bases and J by 1 base, 1 base remained unmatched. The CDR3 here is CSAERGSYNEQFF. CDR3 DNA sequence: TGCAGTGCTGAGCGGGGGTCCTACAATGAGCAGTTCTTC.

There are many counts of this clonotype. This sequence joins TRBV24-1 and TRBJ1-2; 8 bases are shared with TRBD1. Germline assignment: CDR1 KGHDR and CDR2 SFDVKD. Unmatched junction bases numbered 12, after V lost 5 bases and J lost 2 bases. The CDR3 is 17 amino acids. In DNA form, the CDR3 reads TGTGCCACCAGTGGAGCAGGGGGCCCGGATGAGAACTATGGCTACACCTTC. It is translated as CATSGAGGPDENYGYTF.

This clonotype was detected ten times or more. The CDR3 sequence is CASSPVGGPFGKLFF. The CDR3 region has the DNA TGCGCCAGCAGCCCAGTCGGGGGGCCCTTCGGAAAACTGTTTTTT. This chain uses TRBV4-1 with TRBJ1-4; weak D call: TRBD1 (6 bases). The CDR3 runs to 15 residues. Germline loops: CDR1 MGHRA, CDR2 YSYEKL. V was trimmed by 4 bases and J by 10 bases, leaving 19 bases between them.

This clonotype was seen at least ten times. The CDR3 sequence is CAWKREGAGELFF. The CDR3 DNA is TGTGCCTGGAAGCGGGAGGGGGCCGGGGAGCTGTTTTTT. V is TRBV30 and J is TRBJ2-2, with 10 bases aligning to TRBD2. Losses at the gene ends were 4 bases for V and 6 bases for J; bases not matched to a gene: 2. The germline V gene has CDR1 GTSNPN and CDR2 SVGIG (reference sequence). This CDR3 is 13 amino acids long.

This clonotype was observed many times. The V and J genes are TRBV30 and TRBJ1-1; D remains ambiguous. Trimming removed 3 bases from V and 8 bases from J, with 19 bases in between. This CDR3 contains 14 residues. CDR1 is GTSNPN and CDR2 is SVGIG in the germline V gene (reference sequence). The CDR3 protein is CAWSLTRTIDEAFF. The CDR3 DNA reads TGTGCCTGGAGCTTAACTAGGACGATAGACGAAGCTTTCTTT.

The CDR3 reads CASSEDRDGYNIEAFF. CDR3 in DNA: TGTGCCAGCAGCGAGGACAGGGACGGATACAACATAGAAGCTTTCTTT. The chain links TRBV11-2 to TRBJ1-1, with 8 bases aligning to TRBD1. This CDR3 comprises 16 residues. J was trimmed by 8 bases and V by 5 bases; bases with no gene match: 16. The germline CDR1 and CDR2 sequences are SGHAT and FQNNGV.

The gene calls are TRBV6-2 or TRBV6-3 and TRBJ2-1; the match to TRBD2 covers 10 bases. Germline V lookup: CDR1 MNHEY, CDR2 SVGEGT. V lost 4 bases and J lost 7; bases outside the gene matches: 7. The CDR3 contains 15 residues. The CDR3, as DNA: TGTGCCAGCAGTTCCGGACTAGCGGCATCTAATGAGCAGTTCTTC. This translates into CASSSGLAASNEQFF.

The V and J genes are TRBV4-1 and TRBJ1-1; no definite D call. V gave up 1 base and J gave up 1 base, with 13 bases separating them. This CDR3 is 16 amino acids long. In germline, CDR1 is MGHRA, CDR2 YSYEKL. The CDR3 nucleotides read TGCGCCAGCAGCCAAGGGGTTAGCTGGGAGAACACTGAAGCTTTCTTT. This translates into CASSQGVSWENTEAFF.

This clonotype occurred many times. The chain uses TRBV30 and TRBJ2-4, with TRBD1 matching 9 bases. Germline V CDR1 and CDR2: GTSNPN, SVGIG (reference sequence). With V trimmed by 8 bases and J by 5 bases, 7 bases remained unmatched. The length of the CDR3 is 13 residues. The CDR3 spells CAGRGQGENIQYF. CDR3 sequence (DNA): TGTGCCGGTAGGGGACAGGGAGAAAACATTCAGTACTTC.

This clonotype was counted many times. The chain uses TRBV27 and TRBJ2-7, with 11 bases matching TRBD2. The germline CDR1 and CDR2 sequences are MNHEY and SMNVEV (reference sequence). V lost 7 bases to trimming and J lost 5 bases; unmatched junction nucleotides: 7. CDR3 length: 14 amino acids. The CDR3 bases are TGTGCCAGCATCCAAACTAGCGGGAGACACGAGCAGTACTTC. This codes for CASIQTSGRHEQYF.